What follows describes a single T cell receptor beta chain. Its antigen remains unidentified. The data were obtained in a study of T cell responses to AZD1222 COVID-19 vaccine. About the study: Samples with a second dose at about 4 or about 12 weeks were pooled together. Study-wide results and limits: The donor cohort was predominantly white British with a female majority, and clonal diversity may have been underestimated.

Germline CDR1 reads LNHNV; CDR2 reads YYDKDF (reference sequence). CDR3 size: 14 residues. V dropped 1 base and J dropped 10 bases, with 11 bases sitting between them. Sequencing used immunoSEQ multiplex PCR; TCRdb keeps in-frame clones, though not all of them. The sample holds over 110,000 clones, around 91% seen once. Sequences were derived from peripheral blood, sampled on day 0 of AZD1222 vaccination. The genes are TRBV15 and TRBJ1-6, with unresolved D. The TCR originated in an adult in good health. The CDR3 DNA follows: TGTGCCACCAGCAGAGCGACTGTGTCATCACCCCTCCACTTT. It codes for CATSRATVSSPLHF.